This T cell receptor beta chain was captured by sequencing in a study of T-cell reconstitution after alpha-beta-depleted transplantation in children. Unique molecular identifiers were incorporated when the TCRbeta library was constructed. TCRdb processed the PCR reads anew with MiXCR; each CDR3 protein has one entry. Of some 200,000 distinct CDR3 sequences listed, around 7% are singletons. In this sample, this clonotype turned up many times. CDR3 size: 13 residues. The V end was cut by 4 bases, the J end by 7 bases, with 11 bases between. In germline, CDR1 is DFQATT, CDR2 SNEGSKA (reference sequence).

The chain combines TRBV20-1 with TRBJ1-6; D might be TRBD1 (6 bases). Specimen: PBMCs from the stem cell graft donor, collected from the stem cell graft. The origin of this receptor is a human donor who donated a stem cell graft to a child with Wiskott-Aldrich syndrome. The CDR3 sequence is CSATDRTNSPLHF. The DNA of the CDR3 is TGCAGTGCTACGGACAGAACGAATTCACCCCTCCACTTT.